This TCR beta chain was identified during a study of blood T cell repertoires in COVID-19. The table came from immunoSEQ multiplex PCR; TCRdb's copy has only in-frame clones and leaves some out. The sample records about 58,000 clones, about 81% being singletons. The CDR3 has 13 residues. The junction had 6 bases not matched to a gene; V was cut back by 6 bases and J by 7 bases. The clonotype was recovered from a man aged 55 to 70 with COVID-19, enrolled during active disease. The rearrangement links TRBV12-3 or TRBV12-4 to TRBJ1-5; 7 positions agree with TRBD1. Input material: peripheral blood. The DNA for the CDR3 is TGTGCCAGCAGCAGGGGGTTGGAGCAGCCCCAGCATTTT. Its translation: CASSRGLEQPQHF.